This T cell receptor beta chain comes out of a study of T cell responses to AZD1222 COVID-19 vaccine. Points from the study as a whole: Spike-spanning, vaccine-associated CD4 TCRs were dominant at 160-218 and 743-854.

TCRdb keeps only in-frame clones here, not all; method: immunoSEQ multiplex PCR. The sample lists 100,000 to 120,000 clones, roughly 90% occurring once. In this sample, this clone turned up a few times. Its antigen is unknown. This CDR3 is built from 13 residues. Germline CDR1 SNHLY, CDR2 FYNNEI. The V gene lost 6 bases and the J gene lost 5 bases, with 14 bases spanning the gap. The chain couples TRBV2 to TRBJ2-7; no firm D call. This clonotype was obtained from an adult in good health. The sample consisted of peripheral blood, taken on day 0 of AZD1222 vaccination. CDR3 sequence (DNA): TGTGCCAGCAGCCGATGGGCCCAACACGAGCAGTACTTC. Translated: CASSRWAQHEQYF. Drawing the rest from reference TRBV2 and TRBJ2-7, the complete variable domain is EPEVTQTPSHQVTQMGQEVILRCVPISNHLYFYWYRQILGQKVEFLVSFYNNEISEKSEIFDDQFSVERPDGSNFTLKIRSTKLEDSAMYFCASSRWAQHEQYFGPGTRLTVT.